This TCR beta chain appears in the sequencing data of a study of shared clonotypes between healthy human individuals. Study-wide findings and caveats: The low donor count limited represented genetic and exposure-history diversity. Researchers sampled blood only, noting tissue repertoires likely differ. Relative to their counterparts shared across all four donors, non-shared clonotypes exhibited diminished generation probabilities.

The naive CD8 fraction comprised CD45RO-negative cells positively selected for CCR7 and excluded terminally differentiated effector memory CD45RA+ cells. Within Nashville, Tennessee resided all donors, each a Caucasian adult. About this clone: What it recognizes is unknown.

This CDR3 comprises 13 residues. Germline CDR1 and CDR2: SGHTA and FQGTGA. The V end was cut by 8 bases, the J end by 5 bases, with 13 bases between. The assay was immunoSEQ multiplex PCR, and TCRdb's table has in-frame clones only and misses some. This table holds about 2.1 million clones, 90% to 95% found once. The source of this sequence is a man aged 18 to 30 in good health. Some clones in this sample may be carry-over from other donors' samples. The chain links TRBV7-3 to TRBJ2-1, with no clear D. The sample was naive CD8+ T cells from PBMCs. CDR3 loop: CASGLPPHNEQFF. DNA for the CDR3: TGTGCCAGCGGGCTCCCCCCACACAATGAGCAGTTCTTC.